This entry lists 3 T cell receptor beta chains sequenced from one sample in a study of spatial heterogeneity in lung cancer. Study-level results: Higher tumor mutation counts went along with higher counts of expanded intratumoral alpha and beta TCRs.

Their specific antigens are unknown. Specified time point: sample taken at primary tumor resection. TCRdb re-derived calls from the 5' RACE reads in MiXCR, one entry per CDR3 protein. The table has approximately 10,000 distinct CDR3 sequences, 4% to 6.5% seen once. The sequences come from lung tumor tissue, collected at surgery. Receptor source: a male donor with early-stage non-small cell lung cancer.

There are many counts of this clonotype. With the library built for alpha chains, this beta chain is off target and its frequency is not meaningful. This sequence joins TRBV9 and TRBJ2-2; D uncertain. CDR1 and CDR2 from the germline V gene are SGDLS and YYNGEE. The CDR3 runs to 13 residues. V gave up 3 bases and J gave up 5 bases, with 8 bases separating them. The CDR3: CASSDFSTGELFF. Here the CDR3 DNA reads TGTGCCAGCAGCGACTTCTCGACCGGGGAGCTGTTTTTT. The full variable domain, completed using reference TRBV9 and TRBJ2-2, is DSGVTQTPKHLITATGQRVTLRCSPRSGDLSVYWYQQSLDQGLQFLIQYYNGEERAKGNILERFSAQQFPDLHSELNLSSLELGDSALYFCASSDFSTGELFFGEGSRLTVL.

This clonotype was detected ten times or more. This beta chain was picked up by a library intended for alpha chains and is off target, so its count carries little meaning. The V and J genes are TRBV3-1 and TRBJ2-7; weak D call: TRBD2 (6 bases). CDR1 is LGHDT and CDR2 is YNNKEL in the germline V gene (reference sequence). CDR3 length: 14 amino acids. Trimming took off 1 base at V and 7 bases at J, with 14 bases between the two ends. CDR3 sequence (DNA): TGTGCCAGCAGCCAAGTAGCCAGTGGGGGGGAGCAGTACTTC. Its protein is CASSQVASGGEQYF.

In its sample, this clonotype was seen many times. Since it is a stray read in a library aimed at alpha chains, this beta chain has a size that is not meaningful. The chain has TRBV5-4 and TRBJ1-4; possibly TRBD1 for D (6 bases). V was cut by 3 bases and J by 4 bases, with 10 bases left in between. The CDR3 contains 14 residues. Germline CDR1 SGHNT, CDR2 YYREEE (reference sequence). As DNA, the CDR3 is TGTGCCAGCAGCTCCGGACAGAATAATGAAAAACTGTTTTTT. Amino acid sequence: CASSSGQNNEKLFF.